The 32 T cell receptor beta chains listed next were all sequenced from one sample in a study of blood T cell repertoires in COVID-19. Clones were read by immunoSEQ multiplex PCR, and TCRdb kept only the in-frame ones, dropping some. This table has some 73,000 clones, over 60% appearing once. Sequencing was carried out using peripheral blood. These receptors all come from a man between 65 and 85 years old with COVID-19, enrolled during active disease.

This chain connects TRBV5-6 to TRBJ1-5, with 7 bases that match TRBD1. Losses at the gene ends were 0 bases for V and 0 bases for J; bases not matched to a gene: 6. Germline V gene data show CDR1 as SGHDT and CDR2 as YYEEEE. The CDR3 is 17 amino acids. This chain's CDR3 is CASSLARQGDSNQPQHF. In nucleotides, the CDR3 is TGTGCCAGCAGCTTGGCCCGGCAGGGGGATAGCAATCAGCCCCAGCATTTT.

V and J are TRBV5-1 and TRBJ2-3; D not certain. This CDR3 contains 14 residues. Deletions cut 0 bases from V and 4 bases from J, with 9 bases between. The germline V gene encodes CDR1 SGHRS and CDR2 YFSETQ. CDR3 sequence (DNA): TGCGCCAGCAGCTTGGGTCAGAGGCCAGATACGCAGTATTTT. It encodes CASSLGQRPDTQYF.

CDR3: CASKEQRSYNEQFF. The CDR3 DNA is TGTGCCAGCAAGGAGCAGCGGTCCTACAATGAGCAGTTCTTC. This rearrangement joins TRBV11-3 to TRBJ2-1; D perhaps matches TRBD2 (5 bases). The CDR3 runs to 14 residues. Germline CDR1 and CDR2: SGHNT and YENEEA. The V gene lost 7 bases and the J gene lost 1 base, with 11 bases spanning the gap.

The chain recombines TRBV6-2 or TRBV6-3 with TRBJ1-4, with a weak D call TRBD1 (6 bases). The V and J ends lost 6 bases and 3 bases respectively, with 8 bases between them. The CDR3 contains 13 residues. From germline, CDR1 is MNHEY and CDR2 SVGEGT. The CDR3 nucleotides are TGTGCCAGCAGCAGACAGGCTAATGAAAAACTGTTTTTT. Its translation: CASSRQANEKLFF.

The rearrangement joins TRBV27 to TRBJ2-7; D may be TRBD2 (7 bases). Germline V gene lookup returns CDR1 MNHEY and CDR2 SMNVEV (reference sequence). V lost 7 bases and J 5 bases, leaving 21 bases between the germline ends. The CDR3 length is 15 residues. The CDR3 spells CASTWGGREQHEQYF. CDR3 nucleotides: TGTGCCAGCACGTGGGGGGGGCGGGAGCAGCACGAGCAGTACTTC.

CDR3 coding DNA: TGTGCCAGCAGCATGGACATAACTAATGAAAAACTGTTTTTT. Amino acid sequence: CASSMDITNEKLFF. The chain employs TRBV9 and TRBJ1-4; possibly TRBD1 for D (5 bases). CDR1 is SGDLS, CDR2 YYNGEE, per germline. CDR3 size: 14 residues. V was pared by 4 bases and J by 1 base, with 8 bases between.

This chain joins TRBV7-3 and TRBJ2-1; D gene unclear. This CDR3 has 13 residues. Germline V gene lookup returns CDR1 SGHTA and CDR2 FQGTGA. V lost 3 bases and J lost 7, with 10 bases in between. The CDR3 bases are TGTGCCAGCAGCTTGAGTGTAGAAAATGAGCAGTTCTTC. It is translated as CASSLSVENEQFF.

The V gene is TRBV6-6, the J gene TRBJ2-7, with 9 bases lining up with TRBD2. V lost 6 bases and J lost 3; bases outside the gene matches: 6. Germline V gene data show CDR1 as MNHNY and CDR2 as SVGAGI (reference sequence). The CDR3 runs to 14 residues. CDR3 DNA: TGTGCCAGCAGCCTAGCGGGATGGAACTACGAGCAGTACTTC. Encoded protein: CASSLAGWNYEQYF.

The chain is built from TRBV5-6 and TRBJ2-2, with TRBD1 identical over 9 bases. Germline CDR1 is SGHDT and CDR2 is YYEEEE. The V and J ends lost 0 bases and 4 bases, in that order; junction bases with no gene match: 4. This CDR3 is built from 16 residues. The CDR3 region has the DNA TGTGCCAGCAGCTTGGCGGGGACAGGGCCCACCGGGGAGCTGTTTTTT. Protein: CASSLAGTGPTGELFF.

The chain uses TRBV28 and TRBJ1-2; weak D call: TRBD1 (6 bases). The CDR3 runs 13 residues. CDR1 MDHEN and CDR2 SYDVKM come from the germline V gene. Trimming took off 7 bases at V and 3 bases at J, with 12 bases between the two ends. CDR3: CASITRGYYGYTF. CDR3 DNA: TGTGCCAGCATTACCAGGGGATACTATGGCTACACCTTC.

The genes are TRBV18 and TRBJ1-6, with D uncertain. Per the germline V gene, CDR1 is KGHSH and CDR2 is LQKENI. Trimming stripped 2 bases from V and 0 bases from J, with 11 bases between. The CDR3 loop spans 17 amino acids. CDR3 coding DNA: TGTGCCAGCTCACCAGGCGGCCAGAGCTCCTATAATTCACCCCTCCACTTT. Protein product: CASSPGGQSSYNSPLHF.

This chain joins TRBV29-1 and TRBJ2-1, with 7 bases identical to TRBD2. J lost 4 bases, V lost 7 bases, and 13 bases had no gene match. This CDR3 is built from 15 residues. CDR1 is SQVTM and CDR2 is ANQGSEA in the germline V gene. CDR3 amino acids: CSAKRAGESYNEQFF. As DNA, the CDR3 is TGCAGCGCAAAAAGGGCGGGAGAATCGTACAATGAGCAGTTCTTC.

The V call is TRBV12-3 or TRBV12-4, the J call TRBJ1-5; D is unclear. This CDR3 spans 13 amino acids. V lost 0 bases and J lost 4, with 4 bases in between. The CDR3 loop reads CASSLAQNQPQHF. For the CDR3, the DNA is TGTGCCAGCAGTTTAGCCCAAAATCAGCCCCAGCATTTT.

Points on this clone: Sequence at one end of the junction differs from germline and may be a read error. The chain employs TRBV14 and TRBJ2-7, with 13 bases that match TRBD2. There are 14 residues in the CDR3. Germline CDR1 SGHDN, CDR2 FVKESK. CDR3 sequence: CASSQGLAGPPPSF. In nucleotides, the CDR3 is TGTGCCAGCAGCCAGGGACTAGCGGGGCCCCCCCCGTCCTTC. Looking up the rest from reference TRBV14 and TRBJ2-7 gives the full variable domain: EAGVTQFPSHSVIEKGQTVTLRCDPISGHDNLYWYRRVMGKEIKFLLHFVKESKQDESGMPNNRFLAERTGGTYSTLKVQPAELEDSGVYFCASSQGLAGPPPSFGPGTRLTVT.

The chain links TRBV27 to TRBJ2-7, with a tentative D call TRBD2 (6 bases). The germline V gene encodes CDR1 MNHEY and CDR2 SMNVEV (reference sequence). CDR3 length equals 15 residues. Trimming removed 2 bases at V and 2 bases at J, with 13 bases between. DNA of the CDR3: TGTGCCAGCAGTTTAGGAGGGCATGGCACCTACGAGCAGTACTTC. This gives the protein CASSLGGHGTYEQYF.

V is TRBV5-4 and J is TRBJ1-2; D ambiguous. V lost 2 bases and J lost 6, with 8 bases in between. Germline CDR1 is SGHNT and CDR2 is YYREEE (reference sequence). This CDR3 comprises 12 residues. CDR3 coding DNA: TGTGCCAGCAGCTTTGGGCGGGATGGCTACACCTTC. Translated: CASSFGRDGYTF.

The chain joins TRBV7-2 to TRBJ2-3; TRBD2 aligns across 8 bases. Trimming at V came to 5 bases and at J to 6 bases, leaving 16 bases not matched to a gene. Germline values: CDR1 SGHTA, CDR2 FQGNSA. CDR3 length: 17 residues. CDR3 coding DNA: TGTGCCAGCAGCCTACACGCCGCCGGGAGCGGGGGCGATACGCAGTATTTT. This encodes CASSLHAAGSGGDTQYF.

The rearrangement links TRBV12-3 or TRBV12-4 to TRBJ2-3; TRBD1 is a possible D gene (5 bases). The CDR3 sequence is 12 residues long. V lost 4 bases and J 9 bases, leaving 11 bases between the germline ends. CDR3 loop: CASSYEQGTQYF. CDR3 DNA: TGTGCCAGCAGTTACGAGCAGGGCACGCAGTATTTT.

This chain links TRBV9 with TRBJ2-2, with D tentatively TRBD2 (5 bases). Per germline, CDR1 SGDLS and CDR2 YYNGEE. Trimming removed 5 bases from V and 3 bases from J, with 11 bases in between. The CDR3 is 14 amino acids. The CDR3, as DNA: TGTGCCAGCAGGAGGGAAGCGGACACCGGGGAGCTGTTTTTT. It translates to CASRREADTGELFF.

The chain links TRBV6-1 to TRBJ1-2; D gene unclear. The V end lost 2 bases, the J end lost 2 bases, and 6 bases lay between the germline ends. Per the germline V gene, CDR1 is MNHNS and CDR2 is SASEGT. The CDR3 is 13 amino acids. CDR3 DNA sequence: TGTGCCAGCAGTGAAAGGGAGAACTATGGCTACACCTTC. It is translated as CASSERENYGYTF.

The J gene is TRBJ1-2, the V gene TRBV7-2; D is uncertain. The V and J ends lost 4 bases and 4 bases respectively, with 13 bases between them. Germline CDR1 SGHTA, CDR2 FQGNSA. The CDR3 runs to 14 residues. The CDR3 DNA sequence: TGTGCCAGCAGCTCCTCCAATTCGGGCTATGGCTACACCTTC. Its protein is CASSSSNSGYGYTF.

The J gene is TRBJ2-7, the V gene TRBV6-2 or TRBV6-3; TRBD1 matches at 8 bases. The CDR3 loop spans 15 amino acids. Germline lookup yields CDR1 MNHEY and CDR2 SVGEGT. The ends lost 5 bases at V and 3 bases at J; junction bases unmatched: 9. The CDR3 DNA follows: TGTGCCAGCAGTGACCCCGGACAGGGCCACTACGAGCAGTACTTC. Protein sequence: CASSDPGQGHYEQYF.

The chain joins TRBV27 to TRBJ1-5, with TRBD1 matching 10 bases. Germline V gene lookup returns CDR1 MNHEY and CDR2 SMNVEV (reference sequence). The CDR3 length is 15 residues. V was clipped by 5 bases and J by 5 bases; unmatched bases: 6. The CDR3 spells CASSLPGQGYQPQHF. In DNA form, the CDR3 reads TGTGCCAGCAGTCTACCGGGACAGGGGTATCAGCCCCAGCATTTT.

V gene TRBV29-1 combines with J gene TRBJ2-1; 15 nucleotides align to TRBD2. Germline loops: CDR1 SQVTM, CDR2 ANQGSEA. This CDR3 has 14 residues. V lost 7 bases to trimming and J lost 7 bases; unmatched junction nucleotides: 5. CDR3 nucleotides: TGCAGCGGATCCGGGACTAGCGGGAGGAATGAGCAGTTCTTC. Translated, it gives CSGSGTSGRNEQFF.

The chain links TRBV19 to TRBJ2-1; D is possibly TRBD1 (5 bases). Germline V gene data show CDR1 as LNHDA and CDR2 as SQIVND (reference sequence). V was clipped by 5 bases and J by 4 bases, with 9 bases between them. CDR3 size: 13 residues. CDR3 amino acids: CASSADSYNEQFF. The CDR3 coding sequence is TGTGCCAGTAGTGCTGACAGTTACAATGAGCAGTTCTTC.

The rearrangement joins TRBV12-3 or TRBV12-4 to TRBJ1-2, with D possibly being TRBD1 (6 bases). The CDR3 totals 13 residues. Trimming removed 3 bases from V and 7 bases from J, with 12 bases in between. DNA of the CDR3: TGTGCCAGCAGTTTTGCCAGGGGTGCTGGCTACACCTTC. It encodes CASSFARGAGYTF.

The CDR3 sequence: CASSQLGGTVENTEAFF. The CDR3 DNA is TGCGCCAGCAGCCAACTCGGAGGGACGGTCGAGAACACTGAAGCTTTCTTT. This chain joins TRBV4-3 and TRBJ1-1, with D possibly being TRBD1 (5 bases). The germline V gene encodes CDR1 LGHNA and CDR2 YSLEER. V lost 2 bases and J 1 base, leaving 17 bases between the germline ends. CDR3 length: 17 residues.

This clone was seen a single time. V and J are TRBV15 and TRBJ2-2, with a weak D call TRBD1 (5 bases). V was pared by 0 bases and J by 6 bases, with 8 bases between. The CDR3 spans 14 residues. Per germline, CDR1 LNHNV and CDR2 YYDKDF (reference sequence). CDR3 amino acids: CATSRDGAPGELFF. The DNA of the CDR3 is TGTGCCACCAGCAGAGATGGGGCCCCCGGGGAGCTGTTTTTT.

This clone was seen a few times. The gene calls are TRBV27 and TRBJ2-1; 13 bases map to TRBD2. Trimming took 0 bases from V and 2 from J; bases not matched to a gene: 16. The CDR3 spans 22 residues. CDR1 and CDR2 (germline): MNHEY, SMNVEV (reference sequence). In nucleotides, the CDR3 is TGTGCCAGCAGTTTATCTGCTCCACTAGCGGGAGGGCCGATTCTACCCTACAATGAGCAGTTCTTC. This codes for CASSLSAPLAGGPILPYNEQFF.

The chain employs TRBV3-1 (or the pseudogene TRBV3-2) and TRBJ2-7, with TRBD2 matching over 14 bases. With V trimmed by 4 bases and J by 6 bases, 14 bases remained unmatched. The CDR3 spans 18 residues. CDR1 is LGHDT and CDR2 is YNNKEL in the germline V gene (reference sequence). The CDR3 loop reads CASSPPGLAGVHGSEQYF. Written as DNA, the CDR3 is TGTGCCAGCAGCCCTCCGGGACTAGCGGGAGTACACGGGTCCGAGCAGTACTTC.

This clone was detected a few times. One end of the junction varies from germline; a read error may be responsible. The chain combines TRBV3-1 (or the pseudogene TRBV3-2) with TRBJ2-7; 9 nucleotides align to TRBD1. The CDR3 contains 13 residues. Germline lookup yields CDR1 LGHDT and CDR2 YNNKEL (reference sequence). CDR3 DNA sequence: TGTGCCAGCAGCCAAGAAAGAGGACAGGGGTTCAAGTTC. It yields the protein CASSQERGQGFKF.

This CDR3 is CASSAGVNRPRRKLFF. CDR3 DNA: TGTGCCAGCAGTGCGGGGGTGAACAGGCCAAGACGAAAACTGTTTTTT. J is TRBJ1-4 and V is TRBV6-1, with D possibly TRBD1 on 5 matching bases. Per the germline V gene, CDR1 is MNHNS and CDR2 is SASEGT. The CDR3 is 16 amino acids. Trimming removed 4 bases at V and 10 bases at J, with 22 bases between.